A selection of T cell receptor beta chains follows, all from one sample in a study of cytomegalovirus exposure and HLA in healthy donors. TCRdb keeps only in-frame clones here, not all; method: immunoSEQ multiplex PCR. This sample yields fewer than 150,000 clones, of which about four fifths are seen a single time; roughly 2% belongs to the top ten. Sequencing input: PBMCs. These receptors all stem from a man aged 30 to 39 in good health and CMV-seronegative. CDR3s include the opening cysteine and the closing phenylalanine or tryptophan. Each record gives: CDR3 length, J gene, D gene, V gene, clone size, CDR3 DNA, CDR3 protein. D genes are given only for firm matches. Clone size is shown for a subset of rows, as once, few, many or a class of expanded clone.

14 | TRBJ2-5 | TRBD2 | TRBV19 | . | TGTGCCAGTAGTTGGGCGGGAGGAGCTGAGACCCAGTACTTC | CASSWAGGAETQYF
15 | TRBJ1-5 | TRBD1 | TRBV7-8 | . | TGTGCCAGCAGCCTGGGTGCAGGGGGCGTTCAGCCCCAGCATTTT | CASSLGAGGVQPQHF
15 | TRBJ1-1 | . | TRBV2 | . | TGTGCCAGCAGACGGGAGAGTGGGAGGATTGCTGAAGCTTTCTTT | CASRRESGRIAEAFF
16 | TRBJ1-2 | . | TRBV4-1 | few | TGCGCCAGCAGCCAAGACCCGGGGGGACGGAGCTATGGCTACACCTTC | CASSQDPGGRSYGYTF
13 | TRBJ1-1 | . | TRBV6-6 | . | TGTGCCAGCAGTTACAGGGGCATCACTGAAGCTTTCTTT | CASSYRGITEAFF
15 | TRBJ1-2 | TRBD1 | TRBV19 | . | TGTGCCAGTAGTATCGGGACAGGGGATGGTTATGGCTACACCTTC | CASSIGTGDGYGYTF
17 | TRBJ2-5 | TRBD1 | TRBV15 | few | TGTGCCACCAGCAGAGATACGGTGGGACAGGGGACAAAGACCCAGTACTTC | CATSRDTVGQGTKTQYF
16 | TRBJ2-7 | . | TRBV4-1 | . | TGCGCCAGCAGCCAAGAGGTATCCCAGGGCGCCTACGAGCAGTACTTC | CASSQEVSQGAYEQYF
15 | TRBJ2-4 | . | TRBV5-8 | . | TGTGCCAGCAGCTTGGTTTCTTTGGCCAAAAACATTCAGTACTTC | CASSLVSLAKNIQYF
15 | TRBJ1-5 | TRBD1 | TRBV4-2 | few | TGTGCCAGCAGCCAGGGTGGACAGGGAATAGGGCCCCAGCATTTT | CASSQGGQGIGPQHF
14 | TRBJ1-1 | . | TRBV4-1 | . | TGCGCCAGCAGCCAAGAGCCGGGAGGCACTGAAGCTTTCTTT | CASSQEPGGTEAFF
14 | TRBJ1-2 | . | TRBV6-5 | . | TGTGCCAGCAGCATGACAGAAATTAACTATGGCTACACCTTC | CASSMTEINYGYTF
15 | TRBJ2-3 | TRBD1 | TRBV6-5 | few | TGTGCCAGCAGCGGGACAGGGGGTCCGAAAGATACGCAGTATTTT | CASSGTGGPKDTQYF
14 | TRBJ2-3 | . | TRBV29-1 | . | TGCAGCGTCTCCCCAGGGTTAAACACAGATACGCAGTATTTT | CSVSPGLNTDTQYF
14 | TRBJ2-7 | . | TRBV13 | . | TGTGCCAGCAGCTTAGTGGGAGGCAGCTACGAGCAGTACTTC | CASSLVGGSYEQYF
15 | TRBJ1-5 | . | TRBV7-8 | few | TGTGCCAGCAGCCGGGGGGCCGATAGCAATCAGCCCCAGCATTTT | CASSRGADSNQPQHF
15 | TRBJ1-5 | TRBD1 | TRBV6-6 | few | TGTGCCAGCAGTTCGGGACAGGGCCAAGGACAGCCCCAGCATTTT | CASSSGQGQGQPQHF
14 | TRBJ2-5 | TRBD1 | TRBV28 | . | TGTGCCAGCAGTTTAAGGCAGGGACAGGAGACCCAGTACTTC | CASSLRQGQETQYF
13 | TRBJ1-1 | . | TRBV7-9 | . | TGTGCCAGCAGCTTCGGAGGGGACACTGAAGCTTTCTTT | CASSFGGDTEAFF